Presented here are 26 T cell receptor beta chains from one specimen sequenced in a study of control samples from healthy donors and cancer patients. The table came from immunoSEQ multiplex PCR; TCRdb's copy has only in-frame clones and leaves some out. The sample holds some 80,000 clones, about 90% seen once. Sequencing used PBMCs. All receptors come from an older woman with head and neck cancer.

The chain is built from TRBV30 and TRBJ1-6; D might be TRBD1 (5 bases). Trimming took off 3 bases at V and 7 bases at J, with 13 bases between the two ends. Germline CDR1 is GTSNPN and CDR2 is SVGIG (reference sequence). The CDR3 sequence is 14 residues long. The CDR3, as DNA: TGTGCCTGGAGAGCGGGACGTCGGAATTCACCCCTCCACTTT. Protein product: CAWRAGRRNSPLHF.

The CDR3 region is CAWDLGGQPQHF. The CDR3 DNA reads TGTGCCTGGGACCTCGGGGGGCAGCCCCAGCATTTT. The chain links TRBV30 to TRBJ1-5, with a tentative D call TRBD1 (5 bases). Per germline, CDR1 GTSNPN and CDR2 SVGIG (reference sequence). V was shortened by 5 bases and J by 7 bases, with 12 bases between the two germline ends. The CDR3 runs to 12 residues.

The chain carries TRBV27 and TRBJ2-5; possibly TRBD1 or TRBD2 for D (5 bases each). Looked up from germline, CDR1 is MNHEY and CDR2 is SMNVEV (reference sequence). V dropped 3 bases and J dropped 2 bases, with 10 bases sitting between them. This CDR3 is built from 14 residues. The chain's CDR3 is CASSLDWGQETQYF. The CDR3 DNA reads as TGTGCCAGCAGTTTGGACTGGGGGCAAGAGACCCAGTACTTC.

This clone was seen more than once but under ten times. The rearrangement uses TRBV28 and TRBJ1-5, with 10 positions matching TRBD1. In germline, CDR1 is MDHEN, CDR2 SYDVKM. The CDR3 spans 15 residues. With V trimmed by 5 bases and J by 4 bases, 5 bases remained unmatched. The chain's CDR3 is CASSARQGANQPQHF. The CDR3 DNA follows: TGTGCCAGCAGTGCCCGACAGGGGGCGAATCAGCCCCAGCATTTT.

This clone was seen more than once but under ten times. The chain combines TRBV6-4 with TRBJ2-1; 12 positions match TRBD2. Trimming at V came to 6 bases and at J to 5 bases, leaving 11 bases not matched to a gene. CDR3 length equals 17 residues. Germline loops: CDR1 MRHNA, CDR2 SNTAGT. This CDR3 reads CASSLRLAGVDHNEQFF. The CDR3 DNA reads as TGTGCCAGCAGCCTAAGACTAGCGGGAGTGGATCACAATGAGCAGTTCTTC.

This chain joins TRBV5-4 and TRBJ2-7, with D possibly matching TRBD1 (6 bases). Per the germline V gene, CDR1 is SGHNT and CDR2 is YYREEE (reference sequence). V was clipped by 2 bases and J by 1 base, with 10 bases between them. This CDR3 contains 14 residues. In DNA form, the CDR3 reads TGTGCCAGCAGCTTTGAAGGACAGTCCTACGAGCAGTACTTC. Residues: CASSFEGQSYEQYF.

The genes are TRBV3-1 (or the pseudogene TRBV3-2) and TRBJ1-5; D unclear. Germline V gene data show CDR1 as LGHDT and CDR2 as YNNKEL (reference sequence). V shed 0 bases and J shed 3 bases, with 9 bases lying between them. This CDR3 comprises 15 residues. CDR3: CASSQDRRTNQPQHF. DNA for the CDR3: TGTGCCAGCAGCCAAGATAGGCGGACCAATCAGCCCCAGCATTTT.

The CDR3 sequence: CASSYRGSAINQPQHF. CDR3 DNA sequence: TGTGCCAGCAGTTATCGTGGTTCAGCCATAAATCAGCCCCAGCATTTT. The chain has TRBV6-2 or TRBV6-3 and TRBJ1-5, with D uncertain. The CDR3 is made up of 16 amino acids. Germline CDR1 reads MNHEY; CDR2 reads SVGEGT. Between the trimmed V and J ends, which lost 3 bases and 4 bases, there was a span of 16 bases.

J is TRBJ2-1 and V is TRBV7-2; 8 positions match TRBD1. Germline trimming cut 4 bases from V and 8 bases from J; bases unmatched to any gene: 7. In germline, CDR1 is SGHTA, CDR2 FQGNSA. The CDR3 has 14 amino acids. CDR3 bases: TGTGCCAGCAGCTCCAGGACAGGGAGCGATGAGCAGTTCTTC. It yields the protein CASSSRTGSDEQFF.

The chain has TRBV30 and TRBJ1-3, with 7 positions matching TRBD1. This CDR3 comprises 15 residues. The trim removed 1 base at V and 2 bases at J, leaving 5 bases unmatched. Germline loops: CDR1 GTSNPN, CDR2 SVGIG (reference sequence). CDR3: CAWSAQTGPGNTIYF. The CDR3 DNA reads as TGTGCCTGGAGTGCCCAGACAGGGCCTGGAAACACCATATATTTT.

The chain links TRBV19 to TRBJ2-4, with TRBD1 as a possible D gene (6 bases). CDR3 length: 12 amino acids. V lost 6 bases and J 11 bases, leaving 14 bases between the germline ends. Germline assignment: CDR1 LNHDA and CDR2 SQIVND (reference sequence). This CDR3 reads CASSRPQGLQYF. CDR3 DNA: TGTGCCAGTAGCCGACCACAGGGCCTTCAGTACTTC.

The gene calls are TRBV6-5 and TRBJ1-1, with D hard to call. Germline assignment: CDR1 MNHEY and CDR2 SVGAGI. The CDR3 contains 15 residues. Trimming stripped 2 bases from V and 1 base from J, with 11 bases between. CDR3 nucleotide sequence: TGTGCCAGCAGTTACGGGTACAGACCGAACACTGAAGCTTTCTTT. It translates to CASSYGYRPNTEAFF.

The chain recombines TRBV3-1 (or the pseudogene TRBV3-2) with TRBJ1-6; D possibly corresponds to TRBD1 (5 bases). V dropped 4 bases and J dropped 3 bases, with 13 bases sitting between them. This CDR3 region has 16 residues. Germline CDR1 is LGHDT and CDR2 is YNNKEL (reference sequence). The CDR3 DNA is TGTGCCAGCAGCCCAAACCGGGACCGCTATAATTCACCCCTCCACTTT. Translated, it gives CASSPNRDRYNSPLHF.

The V and J genes are TRBV5-6 and TRBJ2-3; D unclear. CDR1 and CDR2 (germline): SGHDT, YYEEEE. This CDR3 region has 16 residues. V was shortened by 4 bases and J by 4 bases, with 19 bases between the two germline ends. CDR3 bases: TGTGCCAGCAGCACCATAGTAGAGCATTCCGCAGATACGCAGTATTTT. Amino acids: CASSTIVEHSADTQYF.

V usage is TRBV5-6 and J usage is TRBJ2-7, with 7 bases fitting TRBD2. The germline gives CDR1 SGHDT, CDR2 YYEEEE. The trim removed 5 bases at V and 2 bases at J, leaving 1 base unmatched. This CDR3 region has 12 residues. The CDR3 DNA reads as TGTGCCAGCAGTCGGGAGGCCTACGAGCAGTACTTC. Encoded protein: CASSREAYEQYF.

This chain uses TRBV7-9 with TRBJ2-7; 7 bases align to TRBD2. The CDR3 has 11 amino acids. With 7 bases clipped from V and 7 bases from J, the junction kept 4 bases outside the gene matches. Germline lookup yields CDR1 SEHNR and CDR2 FQNEAQ (reference sequence). As DNA, the CDR3 is TGTGCCAGCACCTTGGGGGGGGAGCAGTACTTC. Encoded protein: CASTLGGEQYF.

This clone was counted once. The V gene is TRBV4-3, the J gene TRBJ1-6; D ambiguous. Trimming removed 4 bases at V and 5 bases at J, with 15 bases between. Germline V lookup: CDR1 LGHNA, CDR2 YSLEER. The CDR3 is 16 residues long. The DNA for the CDR3 is TGCGCCAGCAGCCCACAGCTTCTCCGAGATAATTCACCCCTCCACTTT. Its protein is CASSPQLLRDNSPLHF.

This chain links TRBV18 with TRBJ2-3, with a weak D call TRBD2 (5 bases). Trimming removed 3 bases at V and 3 bases at J, with 10 bases between. The CDR3 runs 14 residues. Germline V gene sequence: CDR1 KGHSH, CDR2 LQKENI. CDR3 region: CASSPGLTTDTQYF. The CDR3, as DNA: TGTGCCAGCTCACCCGGACTTACTACAGATACGCAGTATTTT.

The chain couples TRBV3-1 (or the pseudogene TRBV3-2) to TRBJ2-3; 7 bases agree with TRBD2. The length of the CDR3 is 14 residues. Germline V lookup: CDR1 LGHDT, CDR2 YNNKEL (reference sequence). The junction had 5 bases not matched to a gene; V was cut back by 6 bases and J by 2 bases. CDR3 bases: TGTGCCAGCAGAGGACTAGAGTTCACAGATACGCAGTATTTT. It specifies CASRGLEFTDTQYF.

The chain links TRBV7-3 to TRBJ2-3, with TRBD1 as a possible D gene (6 bases). Between the trimmed V and J ends, which lost 10 bases and 5 bases, there was a span of 16 bases. CDR1 and CDR2 (germline): SGHTA, FQGTGA. The CDR3 runs 13 residues. CDR3 coding DNA: TGTGCCACTACCCTGGCAGGGGTAGATACGCAGTATTTT. Amino acids: CATTLAGVDTQYF.

This clone was picked up a small number of times. The chain combines TRBV5-6 with TRBJ2-6; TRBD1 aligns across 8 bases. The CDR3 sequence is 16 residues long. Germline CDR1 and CDR2: SGHDT and YYEEEE. With V trimmed by 1 base and J by 0 bases, 0 bases remained unmatched. The DNA of the CDR3 is TGTGCCAGCAGCTTGACAGGGGGCTCTGGGGCCAACGTCCTGACTTTC. It is translated as CASSLTGGSGANVLTF. Drawing the rest from reference TRBV5-6 and TRBJ2-6, the complete variable domain is DAGVTQSPTHLIKTRGQQVTLRCSPKSGHDTVSWYQQALGQGPQFIFQYYEEEERQRGNFPDRFSGHQFPNYSSELNVNALLLGDSALYLCASSLTGGSGANVLTFGAGSRLTVL.

The rearrangement uses TRBV11-2 and TRBJ1-2; 8 bases match TRBD1. CDR3 length: 12 amino acids. Germline V gene sequence: CDR1 SGHAT, CDR2 FQNNGV. With 3 bases clipped from V and 6 bases from J, the junction kept 0 bases outside the gene matches. In nucleotides, the CDR3 is TGTGCCAGCAGCTTGACAGGGGATGGCTACACCTTC. Amino acids: CASSLTGDGYTF.

The gene calls are TRBV19 and TRBJ1-5; D remains ambiguous. The germline V gene encodes CDR1 LNHDA and CDR2 SQIVND (reference sequence). The CDR3 totals 16 residues. The V and J ends lost 7 bases and 0 bases respectively, with 16 bases between them. In DNA form, the CDR3 reads TGTGCCAGTACTGGTGGAGGCGGTTATAGCAATCAGCCCCAGCATTTT. Protein product: CASTGGGGYSNQPQHF.

DNA of the CDR3: TGTGCCAGCAGCTTGCCAGGACGGAACACCGGGGAGCTGTTTTTT. Translating gives CASSLPGRNTGELFF. This sequence joins TRBV5-6 and TRBJ2-2, with D unclear. The length of the CDR3 is 15 residues. Trimming cost V 1 base and J 1 base, with 8 bases left between them. Germline assignment: CDR1 SGHDT and CDR2 YYEEEE.

The DNA for the CDR3 is TGTGCCAGCTCACCGAACCCCCGGGACAGACCAGAGACCCAGTACTTC. This translates into CASSPNPRDRPETQYF. The chain couples TRBV18 to TRBJ2-5; 7 nucleotides align to TRBD1. Germline V gene data show CDR1 as KGHSH and CDR2 as LQKENI. This CDR3 has 16 residues. The J segment lost 4 bases and the V segment lost 3 bases, leaving 11 bases of the junction unmatched.

This clone was counted a single time. The genes are TRBV6-1 and TRBJ2-5; 8 bases align to TRBD1. Germline V gene sequence: CDR1 MNHNS, CDR2 SASEGT. With 3 bases clipped from V and 7 bases from J, the junction kept 7 bases outside the gene matches. This CDR3 is 14 amino acids long. The CDR3: CASSEADRAGTQYF. The CDR3 bases are TGTGCCAGCAGTGAGGCGGACAGGGCAGGGACCCAGTACTTC.